The rows below give T cell receptor beta chains drawn from one sample of a study of OX40 agonist ivuxolimab in advanced cancers. Profiled with immunoSEQ multiplex PCR; TCRdb holds only in-frame clones, not every one. This sample carries tens of thousands of clones, about 88% of them seen once, and the ten largest clones take approximately 0.36%. Specimen: CD4+ or CD8+ T cells sorted from blood, collected in a trial of the OX40 agonist ivuxolimab. All receptors derive from an adult with an advanced solid tumor such as melanoma, head and neck, liver or kidney cancer. The CDR3 runs from the conserved cysteine through the conserved F or W. The D gene is left open where the match is weak. For some rows the clone size is stated as once, few or many, or as a class when expanded; others skip it.

v_gene	d_gene	j_gene	abundance	CDR3aa	CDR3nt
TRBV11-1	TRBD1	TRBJ2-1	-	CASSFTGTVDHEQFF	TGTGCCAGCAGCTTTACCGGGACAGTGGACCATGAGCAGTTCTTC
TRBV7-2	-	TRBJ1-5	-	CASSLRAQYNQPQHF	TGTGCCAGCAGCCTACGGGCACAGTACAATCAGCCCCAGCATTTT
TRBV27	TRBD1	TRBJ1-5	-	CASSLSRTGEQPQHF	TGTGCCAGCAGTTTATCTCGGACAGGGGAGCAGCCCCAGCATTTT
TRBV27	-	TRBJ2-3	-	CASRIDYGAPSTDTQYF	TGTGCCAGCAGAATCGACTATGGGGCGCCTAGCACAGATACGCAGTATTTT
TRBV29-1	TRBD1	TRBJ1-1	once	CSSRTGNTEAFF	TGCAGTTCTAGGACAGGGAACACTGAAGCTTTCTTT
TRBV12-5	-	TRBJ1-3	-	CASGLRDSVRGNTIYF	TGTGCTAGTGGTTTGAGAGACAGTGTGAGGGGAAACACCATATATTTT
TRBV2	-	TRBJ1-1	-	CASKRGAADNTEAFF	TGTGCCAGCAAACGGGGGGCGGCCGACAACACTGAAGCTTTCTTT
TRBV2	-	TRBJ2-2	-	CASSENRWTGELFF	TGTGCCAGCAGTGAAAATAGGTGGACCGGGGAGCTGTTTTTT
TRBV19	-	TRBJ2-1	-	CASGGSGIYNEQFF	TGTGCCAGTGGGGGTAGCGGTATTTACAATGAGCAGTTCTTC
TRBV28	TRBD2	TRBJ2-7	-	CASSLGSGLISYEQYF	TGTGCCAGCAGTTTAGGTAGCGGGCTTATCTCCTACGAGCAGTACTTC
TRBV25-1	-	TRBJ2-7	-	CASSEIGHEQYF	TGTGCCAGCAGTGAAATAGGCCACGAGCAGTACTTC
TRBV9	-	TRBJ1-2	-	CASSVEPGYGYTF	TGTGCCAGCAGCGTAGAACCAGGGTACGGCTACACCTTC
TRBV7-9	TRBD2	TRBJ2-1	-	CASSFTGTTNEQFF	TGTGCCAGCAGTTTCACCGGGACTACAAATGAGCAGTTCTTC
TRBV2	-	TRBJ1-2	-	CASSRLLDRGYTF	TGTGCCAGCAGTCGACTGCTCGACAGGGGCTACACCTTC
TRBV10-3	-	TRBJ2-5	once	CAISEGRVQETQYF	TGTGCCATCAGTGAGGGAAGGGTTCAAGAGACCCAGTACTTC